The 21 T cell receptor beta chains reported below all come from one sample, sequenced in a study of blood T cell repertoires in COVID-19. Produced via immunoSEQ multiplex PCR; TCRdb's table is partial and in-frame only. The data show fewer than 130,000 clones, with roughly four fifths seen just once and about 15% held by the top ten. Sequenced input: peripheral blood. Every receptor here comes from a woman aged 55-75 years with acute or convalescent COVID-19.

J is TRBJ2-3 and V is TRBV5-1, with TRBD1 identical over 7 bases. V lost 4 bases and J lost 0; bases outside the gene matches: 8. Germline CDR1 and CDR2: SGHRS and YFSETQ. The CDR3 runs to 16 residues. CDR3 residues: CASSPAGTASTDTQYF. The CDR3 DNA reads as TGCGCCAGCAGCCCAGCCGGGACAGCTAGCACAGATACGCAGTATTTT. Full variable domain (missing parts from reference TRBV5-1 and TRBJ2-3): KAGVTQTPRYLIKTRGQQVTLSCSPISGHRSVSWYQQTPGQGLQFLFEYFSETQRNKGNFPGRFSGRQFSNSRSEMNVSTLELGDSALYLCASSPAGTASTDTQYFGPGTRLTVL.

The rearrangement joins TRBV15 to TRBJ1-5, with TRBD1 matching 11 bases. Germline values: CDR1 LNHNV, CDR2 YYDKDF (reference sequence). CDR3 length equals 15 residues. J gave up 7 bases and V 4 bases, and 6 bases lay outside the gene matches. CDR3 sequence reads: CATSTGTGGEQPQHF. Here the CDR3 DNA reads TGTGCCACCAGCACCGGGACAGGGGGAGAGCAGCCCCAGCATTTT.

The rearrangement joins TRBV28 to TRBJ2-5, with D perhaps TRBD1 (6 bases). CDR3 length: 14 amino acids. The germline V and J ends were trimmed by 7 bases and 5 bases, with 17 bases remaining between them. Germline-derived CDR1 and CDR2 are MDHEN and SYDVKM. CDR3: CASTLNRARETQYF. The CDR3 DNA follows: TGTGCCAGCACCCTGAACAGGGCCAGGGAGACCCAGTACTTC.

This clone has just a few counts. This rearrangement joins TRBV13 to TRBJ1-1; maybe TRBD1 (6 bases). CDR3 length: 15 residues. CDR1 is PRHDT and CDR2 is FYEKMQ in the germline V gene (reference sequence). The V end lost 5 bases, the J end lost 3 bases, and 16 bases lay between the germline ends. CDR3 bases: TGTGCCAGCAGCATTACAGGGTTTAAGGACACTGAAGCTTTCTTT. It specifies CASSITGFKDTEAFF.

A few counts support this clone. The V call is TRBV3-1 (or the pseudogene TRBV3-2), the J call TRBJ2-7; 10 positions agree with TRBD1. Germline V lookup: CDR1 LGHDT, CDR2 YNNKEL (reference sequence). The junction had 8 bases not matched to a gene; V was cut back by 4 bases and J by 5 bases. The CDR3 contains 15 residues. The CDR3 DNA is TGTGCCAGCAGCCCATTGAGGACAGGGGGGGACGAGCAGTACTTC. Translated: CASSPLRTGGDEQYF.

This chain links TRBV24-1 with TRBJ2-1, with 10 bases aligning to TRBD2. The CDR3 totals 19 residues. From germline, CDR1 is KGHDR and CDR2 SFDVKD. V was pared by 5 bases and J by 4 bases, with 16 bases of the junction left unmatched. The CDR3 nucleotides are TGTGCCACCAGTGCTCGGACAGGGCTCCCGACTAGCGGGTACAATGAGCAGTTCTTC. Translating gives CATSARTGLPTSGYNEQFF.

CDR3 coding DNA: TGTGCCAGCAGCCGGGGGGTTGGCACCATATATTTT. Amino acids: CASSRGVGTIYF. The J gene is TRBJ1-3, the V gene TRBV6-5; D possibly corresponds to TRBD1 (5 bases). Trimming cost V 6 bases and J 9 bases, with 12 bases left between them. Germline V gene lookup returns CDR1 MNHEY and CDR2 SVGAGI. CDR3 length: 12 residues.

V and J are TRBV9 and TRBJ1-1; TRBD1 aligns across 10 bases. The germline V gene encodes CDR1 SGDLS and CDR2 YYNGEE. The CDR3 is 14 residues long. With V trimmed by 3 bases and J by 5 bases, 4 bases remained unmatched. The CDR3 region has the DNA TGTGCCAGCAGCGGGAGACAGGGGGCTACTGAAGCTTTCTTT. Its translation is CASSGRQGATEAFF.

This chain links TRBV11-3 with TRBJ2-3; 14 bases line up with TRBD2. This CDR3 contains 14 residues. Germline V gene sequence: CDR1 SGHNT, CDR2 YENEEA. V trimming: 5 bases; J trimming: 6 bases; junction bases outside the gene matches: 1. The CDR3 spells CASSRTSGGDTQYF. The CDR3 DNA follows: TGTGCCAGCAGCCGGACTAGCGGGGGGGATACGCAGTATTTT.

As DNA, the CDR3 is TGTGCCAGCAGTATTTACTTCTTAGATACGCAGTATTTT. This sequence encodes CASSIYFLDTQYF. This sequence joins TRBV9 and TRBJ2-3, with D uncertain. The V gene's germline CDR1 is SGDLS and CDR2 YYNGEE. There are 13 residues in the CDR3. The ends were cut back, 5 bases at V and 5 bases at J, with 12 bases in the middle.

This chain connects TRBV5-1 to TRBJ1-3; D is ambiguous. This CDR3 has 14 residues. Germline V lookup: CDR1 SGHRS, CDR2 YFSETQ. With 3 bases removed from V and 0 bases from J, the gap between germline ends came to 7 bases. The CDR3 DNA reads TGCGCCAGCAGCTCCGGGTCCTCTGGAAACACCATATATTTT. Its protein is CASSSGSSGNTIYF.

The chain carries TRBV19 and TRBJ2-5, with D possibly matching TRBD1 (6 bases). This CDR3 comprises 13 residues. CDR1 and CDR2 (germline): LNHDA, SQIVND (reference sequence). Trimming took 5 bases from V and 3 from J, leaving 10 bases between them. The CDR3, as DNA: TGTGCCAGTAGTCCCCGGACAGAAGAGACCCAGTACTTC. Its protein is CASSPRTEETQYF.

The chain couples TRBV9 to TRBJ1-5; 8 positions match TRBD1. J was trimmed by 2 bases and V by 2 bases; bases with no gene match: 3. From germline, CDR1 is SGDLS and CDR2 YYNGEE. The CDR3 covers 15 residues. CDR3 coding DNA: TGTGCCAGCAGCGTCGGACAGGGTGGCAATCAGCCCCAGCATTTT. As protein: CASSVGQGGNQPQHF.

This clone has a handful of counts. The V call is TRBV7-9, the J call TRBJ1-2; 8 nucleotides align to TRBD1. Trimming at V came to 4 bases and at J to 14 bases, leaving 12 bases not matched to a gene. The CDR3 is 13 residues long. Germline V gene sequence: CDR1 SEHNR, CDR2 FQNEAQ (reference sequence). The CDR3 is CASSSRRGQVKTF. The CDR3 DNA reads TGTGCCAGCAGCTCCCGCCGGGGACAGGTTAAAACCTTC. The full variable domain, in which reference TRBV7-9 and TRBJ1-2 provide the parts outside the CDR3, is DTGVSQNPRHKITKRGQNVTFRCDPISEHNRLYWYRQTLGQGPEFLTYFQNEAQLEKSRLLSDRFSAERPKGSFSTLEIQRTEQGDSAMYLCASSSRRGQVKTFGSGTRLTVV.

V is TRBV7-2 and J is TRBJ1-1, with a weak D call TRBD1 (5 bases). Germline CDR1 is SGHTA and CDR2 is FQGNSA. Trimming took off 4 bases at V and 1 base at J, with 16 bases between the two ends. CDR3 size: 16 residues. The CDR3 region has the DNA TGTGCCAGCAGCTGGCAAGGGGTCCTAAGGAACACTGAAGCTTTCTTT. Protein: CASSWQGVLRNTEAFF.

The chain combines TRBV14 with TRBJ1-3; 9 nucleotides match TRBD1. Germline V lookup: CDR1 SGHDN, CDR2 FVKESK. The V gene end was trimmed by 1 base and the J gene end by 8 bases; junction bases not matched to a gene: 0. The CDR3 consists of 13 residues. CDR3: CASSQGTGDTIYF. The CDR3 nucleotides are TGTGCCAGCAGCCAAGGGACAGGGGACACCATATATTTT.

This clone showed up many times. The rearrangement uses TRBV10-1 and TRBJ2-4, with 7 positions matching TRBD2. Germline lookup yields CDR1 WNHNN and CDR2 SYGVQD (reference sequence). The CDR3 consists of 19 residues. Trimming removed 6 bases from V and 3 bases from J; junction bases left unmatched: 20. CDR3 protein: CASRTPGEARTRNKNIQYF. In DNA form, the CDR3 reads TGCGCCAGCAGGACCCCTGGGGAGGCTCGGACTAGAAACAAAAACATTCAGTACTTC.

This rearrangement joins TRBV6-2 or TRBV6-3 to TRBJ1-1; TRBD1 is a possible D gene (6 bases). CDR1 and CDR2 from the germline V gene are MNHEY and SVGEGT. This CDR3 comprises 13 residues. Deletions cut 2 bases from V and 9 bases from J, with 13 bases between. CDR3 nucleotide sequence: TGTGCCAGCAGTTACAAATTGGACAGCAAAGCTTTCTTT. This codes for CASSYKLDSKAFF.

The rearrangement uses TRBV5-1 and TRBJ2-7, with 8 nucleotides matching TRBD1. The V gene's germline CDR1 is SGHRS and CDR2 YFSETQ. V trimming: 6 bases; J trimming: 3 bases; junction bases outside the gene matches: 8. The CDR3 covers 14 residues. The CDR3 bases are TGCGCCAGCACCCAGGGGGCAGGGGGCTACGAGCAGTACTTC. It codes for CASTQGAGGYEQYF.

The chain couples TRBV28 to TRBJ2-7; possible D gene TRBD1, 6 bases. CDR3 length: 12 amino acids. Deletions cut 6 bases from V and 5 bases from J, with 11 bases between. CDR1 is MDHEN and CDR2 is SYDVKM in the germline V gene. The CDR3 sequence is CASRFDRNEQYF. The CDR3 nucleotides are TGTGCCAGCAGATTCGACAGGAACGAGCAGTACTTC.

The CDR3 reads CASSGQLPPRDGYTF. The DNA for the CDR3 is TGTGCCAGCAGCGGACAGCTACCCCCCCGAGATGGCTACACCTTC. The rearrangement links TRBV27 to TRBJ1-2, with D perhaps matching TRBD1 (6 bases). Germline loops: CDR1 MNHEY, CDR2 SMNVEV (reference sequence). With 6 bases removed from V and 6 bases from J, the gap between germline ends came to 20 bases. CDR3 length: 15 residues.